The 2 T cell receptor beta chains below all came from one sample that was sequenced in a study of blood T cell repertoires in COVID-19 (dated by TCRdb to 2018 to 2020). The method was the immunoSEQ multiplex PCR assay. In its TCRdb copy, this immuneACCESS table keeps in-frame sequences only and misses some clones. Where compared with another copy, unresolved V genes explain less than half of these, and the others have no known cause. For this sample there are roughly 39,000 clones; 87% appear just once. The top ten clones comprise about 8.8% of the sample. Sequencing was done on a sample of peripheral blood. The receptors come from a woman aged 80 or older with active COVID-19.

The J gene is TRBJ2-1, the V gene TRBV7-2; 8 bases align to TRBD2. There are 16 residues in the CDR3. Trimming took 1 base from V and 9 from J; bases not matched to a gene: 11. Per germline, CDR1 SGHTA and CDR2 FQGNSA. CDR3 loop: CASSLEMAGGWGEQFF. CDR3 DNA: TGTGCCAGCAGCTTAGAAATGGCGGGGGGTTGGGGTGAGCAGTTCTTC.

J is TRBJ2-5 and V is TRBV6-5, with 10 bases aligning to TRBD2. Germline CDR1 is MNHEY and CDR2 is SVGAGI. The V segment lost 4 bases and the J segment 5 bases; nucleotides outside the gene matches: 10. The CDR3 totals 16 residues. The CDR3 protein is CASSSIAGGRTETQYF. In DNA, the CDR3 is TGTGCCAGCAGTTCTATAGCGGGGGGCAGGACGGAGACCCAGTACTTC.